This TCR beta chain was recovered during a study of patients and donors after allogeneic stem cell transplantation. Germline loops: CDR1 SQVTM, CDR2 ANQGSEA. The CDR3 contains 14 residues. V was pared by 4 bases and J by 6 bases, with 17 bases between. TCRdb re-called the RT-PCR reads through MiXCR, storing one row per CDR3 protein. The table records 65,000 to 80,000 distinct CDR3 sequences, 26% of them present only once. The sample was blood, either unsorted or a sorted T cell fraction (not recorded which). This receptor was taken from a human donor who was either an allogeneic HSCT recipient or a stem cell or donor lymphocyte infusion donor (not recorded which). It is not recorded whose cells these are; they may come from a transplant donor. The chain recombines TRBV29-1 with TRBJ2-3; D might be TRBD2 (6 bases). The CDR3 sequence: CSVVVAGPGDTQYF. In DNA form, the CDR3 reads TGCAGCGTTGTGGTGGCGGGGCCTGGGGATACGCAGTATTTT.